The source of this T cell receptor (beta chain) is a study of spatial heterogeneity in lung cancer. Overall study: Untreated early-stage non-small cell lung cancer patients, roughly 72 in total, were the donors. As counted in raw reads, each unique TCR and UMI combination appeared more than ten times on average. Detection of beta-chain sequences consistently exceeded that of alpha-chain sequences.

Time point meaning: blood at routine non-recurrence follow-up after resection. Unsorted tumor, nontumor lung tissue or cryopreserved PBMC supplied the whole RNA. V gave up 7 bases and J gave up 0 bases, with 13 bases separating them. The CDR3 consists of 15 residues. Each molecule of TCR cDNA was tagged with one unique molecular identifier. In TCRdb, the 5' RACE reads were re-called with MiXCR into one record per CDR3 protein. This table holds about 120,000 distinct CDR3 sequences, roughly an eighth found once. This receptor was taken from a male donor with early-stage non-small cell lung cancer. V gene TRBV12-3 or TRBV12-4 combines with J gene TRBJ1-5, with D tentatively TRBD1 (6 bases). Here the sequenced sample was PBMCs, taken at follow-up. The CDR3 sequence is CASTWGHHSNQPQHF. The CDR3 coding sequence is TGTGCCAGCACCTGGGGGCATCATAGCAATCAGCCCCAGCATTTT.